Sequencing of this TCR beta chain was carried out in a study of T cells after somatic rescue of genetic block. The V gene's germline CDR1 is SGHTA and CDR2 FQGNSA. The CDR3 contains 15 residues. The junction had 4 bases not matched to a gene; V was cut back by 3 bases and J by 7 bases. Sequencing used immunoSEQ multiplex PCR; TCRdb keeps in-frame clones, though not all of them. Counted here are roughly 11,000 clones, under 85% occurring once; the ten biggest clones make up 8% to 9.5%. The material sequenced was peripheral blood mononuclear cells (PBMCs). This TCR was sampled from a boy younger than 18. J is TRBJ2-1 and V is TRBV7-2, with 12 bases matching TRBD2. The DNA of the CDR3 is TGTGCCAGCAGCTTGACTAGCGGGAGATTTAATGAGCAGTTCTTC. It specifies CASSLTSGRFNEQFF.